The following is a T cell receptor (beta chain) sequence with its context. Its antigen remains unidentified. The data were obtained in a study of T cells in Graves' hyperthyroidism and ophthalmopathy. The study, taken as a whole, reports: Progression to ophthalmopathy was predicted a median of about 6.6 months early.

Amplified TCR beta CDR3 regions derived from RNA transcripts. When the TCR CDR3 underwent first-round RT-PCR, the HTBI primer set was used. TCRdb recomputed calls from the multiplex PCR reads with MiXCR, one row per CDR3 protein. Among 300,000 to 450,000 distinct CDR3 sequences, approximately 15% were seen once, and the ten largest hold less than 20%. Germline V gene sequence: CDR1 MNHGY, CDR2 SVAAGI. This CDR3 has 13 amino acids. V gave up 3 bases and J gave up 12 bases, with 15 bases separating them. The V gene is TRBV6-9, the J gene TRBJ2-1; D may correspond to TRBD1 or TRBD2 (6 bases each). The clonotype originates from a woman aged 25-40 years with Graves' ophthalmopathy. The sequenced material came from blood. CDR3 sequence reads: CASSYSYPGAQFF. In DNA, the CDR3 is TGTGCCAGCAGTTACTCGTATCCGGGGGCGCAGTTCTTC.